These 13 T cell receptor beta chains came from one sample sequenced in a study of T cell responses to AZD1222 COVID-19 vaccine. Data came from immunoSEQ multiplex PCR; TCRdb stores just in-frame clones and leaves some out. This table holds approximately 170,000 clones, 85% to 90% found once. Sequencing was performed on peripheral blood, taken on day 0 of AZD1222 vaccination. These receptors were obtained from an adult in good health.

The V call is TRBV5-1, the J call TRBJ2-3; unclear D gene. Germline V lookup: CDR1 SGHRS, CDR2 YFSETQ. CDR3 length equals 13 residues. The germline V and J ends were trimmed by 6 bases and 4 bases, with 12 bases remaining between them. CDR3 region: CASNVGAADTQYF. Here the CDR3 DNA reads TGCGCCAGCAACGTCGGTGCCGCAGATACGCAGTATTTT.

This chain uses TRBV6-4 with TRBJ2-2, with D possibly being TRBD1 or TRBD2 (5 bases each). This CDR3 spans 16 amino acids. Trimming left V 0 bases short and J 2 bases short, with 10 bases between. Germline lookup yields CDR1 MRHNA and CDR2 SNTAGT. This CDR3 is CASSDSFRDNTGELFF. Here the CDR3 DNA reads TGTGCCAGCAGTGACTCCTTCAGGGACAACACCGGGGAGCTGTTTTTT.

The rearrangement joins TRBV5-1 to TRBJ2-7; the D gene is possibly TRBD1 (6 bases). The germline V gene has CDR1 SGHRS and CDR2 YFSETQ. With 3 bases removed from V and 2 bases from J, the gap between germline ends came to 12 bases. CDR3 length: 14 amino acids. The CDR3 DNA follows: TGCGCCAGCAGCTCGCGGACAGTACCCTACGAGCAGTACTTC. Translating gives CASSSRTVPYEQYF.

The chain recombines TRBV5-1 with TRBJ1-3, with D hard to call. Germline V lookup: CDR1 SGHRS, CDR2 YFSETQ. The CDR3 covers 13 residues. V lost 2 bases and J 0 bases, leaving 3 bases between the germline ends. CDR3 DNA: TGCGCCAGCAGCTTAGGCTCTGGAAACACCATATATTTT. This codes for CASSLGSGNTIYF.

The chain couples TRBV5-4 to TRBJ1-6; 9 nucleotides agree with TRBD1. Germline lookup yields CDR1 SGHNT and CDR2 YYREEE (reference sequence). This CDR3 has 18 residues. Unmatched junction bases numbered 9, after V lost 5 bases and J lost 0 bases. In nucleotides, the CDR3 is TGTGCCAGCAGTTACCGGACAGGGGCTAGCTCCTATAATTCACCCCTCCACTTT. Translated, it gives CASSYRTGASSYNSPLHF.

The rearrangement uses TRBV6-5 and TRBJ1-2; 8 positions match TRBD1. V was clipped by 6 bases and J by 9 bases; unmatched bases: 15. Germline V gene sequence: CDR1 MNHEY, CDR2 SVGAGI. The CDR3 runs 15 residues. In nucleotides, the CDR3 is TGTGCCAGCAGAAGGACGATTTCCACAGGGGGACGCTACACCTTC. Translation: CASRRTISTGGRYTF.

This clone has only one observation. This chain uses TRBV3-1 (or the pseudogene TRBV3-2) with TRBJ2-1; D ambiguous. Trimming took 8 bases from V and 6 from J, leaving 11 bases between them. CDR1 is LGHDT and CDR2 is YNNKEL in the germline V gene (reference sequence). The CDR3 spans 12 residues. CDR3 in DNA: TGTGCCAGCCGCGAAAGAGGCAATGAGCAGTTCTTC. Its translation: CASRERGNEQFF.

This clone has a single count. The chain combines TRBV6-1 with TRBJ2-7; a weak D match, TRBD2 (5 bases). V lost 1 base to trimming and J lost 4 bases, with 11 bases between them. This CDR3 has 14 residues. Germline CDR1 MNHNS, CDR2 SASEGT. The CDR3 region has the DNA TGTGCCAGCAGTGAAGGATATCCGGGATACGAGCAGTACGTC. This sequence encodes CASSEGYPGYEQYV.

This chain connects TRBV5-1 to TRBJ1-1; D call uncertain. V was cut by 0 bases and J by 0 bases, with 9 bases left in between. The CDR3 runs to 15 residues. Looked up from germline, CDR1 is SGHRS and CDR2 is YFSETQ. CDR3 sequence: CASSLGHQMNTEAFF. CDR3 sequence (DNA): TGCGCCAGCAGCTTGGGACACCAGATGAACACTGAAGCTTTCTTT.

CDR3 in DNA: TGTGCCAGCAGCCACCCGACAGGGGGCGGGAGGCGGTACGAGCAGTACTTC. This codes for CASSHPTGGGRRYEQYF. The gene calls are TRBV7-2 and TRBJ2-7; 10 positions match TRBD1. V was pared by 5 bases and J by 4 bases, with 14 bases of the junction left unmatched. The CDR3 contains 17 residues. Germline values: CDR1 SGHTA, CDR2 FQGNSA.

The V call is TRBV4-2, the J call TRBJ2-7, with 8 bases that match TRBD1. The CDR3 spans 14 residues. CDR1 is LGHNA and CDR2 is YNFKEQ in the germline V gene. V lost 6 bases, J lost 2 bases, and 6 bases stayed unmatched. This chain's CDR3 is CASSYDRGTYEQYF. CDR3 nucleotides: TGTGCCAGCAGTTACGACAGGGGAACCTACGAGCAGTACTTC.

The chain combines TRBV18 with TRBJ2-1, with unresolved D. The germline CDR1 and CDR2 sequences are KGHSH and LQKENI. The CDR3 sequence is 15 residues long. Trimming stripped 6 bases from V and 0 bases from J, with 12 bases between. The CDR3 bases are TGTGCCAGCTCCCCAACACCGAGCTCCTACAATGAGCAGTTCTTC. Protein: CASSPTPSSYNEQFF.

The rearrangement joins TRBV18 to TRBJ1-2; D may be TRBD1 (5 bases). V was trimmed by 0 bases and J by 5 bases, leaving 7 bases between them. CDR3 length equals 13 residues. Germline V lookup: CDR1 KGHSH, CDR2 LQKENI. In DNA, the CDR3 is TGTGCCAGCTCACCACCGACAGAATATGGCTACACCTTC. Protein sequence: CASSPPTEYGYTF.